The rows below give T cell receptor beta chains drawn from one sample of a study of blood T cell repertoires in COVID-19. The protocol was immunoSEQ multiplex PCR, while the TCRdb copy is restricted to in-frame clones and leaves out a portion. The table includes 90,000 to 120,000 clones, about 93% detected once. The sample was peripheral blood. The source of these receptors is a woman in her 30s with acute or convalescent COVID-19. Each CDR3 is given with its conserved first and last residue. Each record gives: V gene, J gene, CDR3 length, D gene, clone size, CDR3 DNA, CDR3 protein. A D gene is named only where the DNA matches it firmly. Clone size is shown for a subset of rows, as once, few, many or a class of expanded clone.

V: TRBV5-1; J: TRBJ2-5; length: 14; D: -; size: -; DNA: TGCGCCAGCAGCTTGAGCGGGTACCAAGAGACCCAGTACTTC; CDR3: CASSLSGYQETQYF
V: TRBV28; J: TRBJ1-6; length: 16; D: TRBD1; size: -; DNA: TGTGCCAGCAGTTTACCACAGGGGGCGGAAAATTCACCCCTCCACTTT; CDR3: CASSLPQGAENSPLHF
V: TRBV6-5; J: TRBJ2-2; length: 14; D: TRBD1; size: -; DNA: TGTGCCACCTACAGGGGACCCAACACCGGGGAGCTGTTTTTT; CDR3: CATYRGPNTGELFF
V: TRBV10-3; J: TRBJ1-1; length: 13; D: -; size: -; DNA: TGTGCCATCATGAAGGGGCCAGGAACTGAAGCTTTCTTT; CDR3: CAIMKGPGTEAFF
V: TRBV29-1; J: TRBJ1-2; length: 13; D: TRBD1; size: -; DNA: TGCAGCGGCCAGGACAGGCGTAACTATGGCTACACCTTC; CDR3: CSGQDRRNYGYTF
V: TRBV21-1; J: TRBJ2-5; length: 15; D: -; size: -; DNA: TGTGCCAGCAGCAAAAAATCGCCTAGTCAAGAGACCCAGTACTTC; CDR3: CASSKKSPSQETQYF
V: TRBV7-3; J: TRBJ2-1; length: 15; D: TRBD1; size: -; DNA: TGTGCCAGCAGCTTAACTACAGGGGGTCTAAATGAGCAGTTCTTC; CDR3: CASSLTTGGLNEQFF
V: TRBV20-1; J: TRBJ1-4; length: 18; D: -; size: -; DNA: TGCAGTGCTAGTCTCAGGGGACCGTATCTGGTACCTAATGAAAAACTGTTTTTT; CDR3: CSASLRGPYLVPNEKLFF
V: TRBV6-2/TRBV6-3; J: TRBJ2-3; length: 17; D: TRBD1; size: -; DNA: TGTGCCAGCAGTTACTCAAGGGACAGTTCTAGCACAGATACGCAGTATTTT; CDR3: CASSYSRDSSSTDTQYF
V: TRBV30; J: TRBJ1-5; length: 14; D: -; size: -; DNA: TGTGCCTGGAGTATCGGGACAATTAAGCAGCCCCAGCATTTT; CDR3: CAWSIGTIKQPQHF
V: TRBV30; J: TRBJ1-2; length: 13; D: -; size: few; DNA: TGTGCCTGGGGGCGAGGCAGGGGCTATGGCTACACCTTC; CDR3: CAWGRGRGYGYTF
V: TRBV25-1; J: TRBJ1-3; length: 13; D: -; size: many; DNA: TGTGCCAGCAGTGATGCAGGGGGAAACACCATATATTTT; CDR3: CASSDAGGNTIYF
V: TRBV30; J: TRBJ1-4; length: 13; D: -; size: -; DNA: TGTGCCTGGAGCTCGGCAGGGAATGAAAAACTGTTTTTT; CDR3: CAWSSAGNEKLFF
V: TRBV7-3; J: TRBJ2-7; length: 13; D: -; size: -; DNA: TGTGCCAGCAGCTTAAGCACCAAAGAGGTGCAGTACTTC; CDR3: CASSLSTKEVQYF
V: TRBV7-3; J: TRBJ1-2; length: 15; D: TRBD1; size: once; DNA: TGTGCCAGCAGCCTCCTCCCCGACAGGGTGGAGGGCTACACCTTC; CDR3: CASSLLPDRVEGYTF
V: TRBV19; J: TRBJ2-7; length: 15; D: TRBD1; size: -; DNA: TGTGCCAGTAGTCCCCAAGGACAGGGGTCCTACGAGCAGTACTTC; CDR3: CASSPQGQGSYEQYF
V: TRBV6-5; J: TRBJ2-7; length: 13; D: TRBD1; size: -; DNA: TGTGCCAGCAGTTACGACAGGGGATACGAGCAGTACTTC; CDR3: CASSYDRGYEQYF
V: TRBV27; J: TRBJ1-5; length: 16; D: -; size: -; DNA: TGTGCCAGCAGTTTACTCGCGGGAAATAGCAATCAGCCCCAGCATTTT; CDR3: CASSLLAGNSNQPQHF
V: TRBV3-1/TRBV3-2; J: TRBJ2-1; length: 18; D: TRBD2; size: -; DNA: TGTGCCAGCAGCCAAGTCCTTCCGGCTAGCGGAGATTACAATGAGCAGTTCTTC; CDR3: CASSQVLPASGDYNEQFF
V: TRBV28; J: TRBJ2-3; length: 15; D: TRBD1; size: -; DNA: TGTGCCAGCAGCCTCGACAGGGTTGGCGCAGATACGCAGTATTTT; CDR3: CASSLDRVGADTQYF
V: TRBV24-1; J: TRBJ1-2; length: 15; D: TRBD1; size: -; DNA: TGTGCCACCAGTGAGTCACAGGGGGCGAGCTATGGCTACACCTTC; CDR3: CATSESQGASYGYTF
V: TRBV3-1/TRBV3-2; J: TRBJ1-3; length: 15; D: -; size: -; DNA: TGTGCCAGCAGCCAAGATAGCGGGGCTGGAAACACCATATATTTT; CDR3: CASSQDSGAGNTIYF
V: TRBV3-1/TRBV3-2; J: TRBJ2-1; length: 19; D: -; size: -; DNA: TGTGCCAGCAGCCCGGTCCGGTGGGGAGAGGTGCAGTCCTACAATGAGCAGTTCTTC; CDR3: CASSPVRWGEVQSYNEQFF
V: TRBV30; J: TRBJ1-6; length: 13; D: -; size: -; DNA: TGTGCCTGGAGCGGACAGCGTAATTCACCCCTCCACTTT; CDR3: CAWSGQRNSPLHF
V: TRBV20-1; J: TRBJ1-2; length: 10; D: -; size: -; DNA: TGCAGTGCTAGGGGCTTTGGCTACACCTTC; CDR3: CSARGFGYTF
V: TRBV5-1; J: TRBJ2-2; length: 15; D: TRBD1; size: -; DNA: TGCGCCAGCAGCCCGGGACAGGGGGCGCCCGGGGAGCTGTTTTTT; CDR3: CASSPGQGAPGELFF
V: TRBV21-1; J: TRBJ1-5; length: 18; D: -; size: -; DNA: TGTGCCAGCAGCATAATACATCCAGGATGGGGAGGCAATCAGCCCCAGCATTTT; CDR3: CASSIIHPGWGGNQPQHF
V: TRBV7-9; J: TRBJ1-1; length: 14; D: TRBD1; size: once; DNA: TGTGCCAGCAGCTCTACCGACAGGGCCACTGAAGCTTTCTTT; CDR3: CASSSTDRATEAFF
V: TRBV3-1/TRBV3-2; J: TRBJ1-4; length: 15; D: -; size: -; DNA: TGTGCCAGCAGCCAAGGGATACAGGTTAATGAAAAACTGTTTTTT; CDR3: CASSQGIQVNEKLFF
V: TRBV6-1; J: TRBJ1-5; length: 18; D: -; size: -; DNA: TGTGCCAGCAGTGAAGACCCGACAGATTTCTATAGCAATCAGCCCCAGCATTTT; CDR3: CASSEDPTDFYSNQPQHF
V: TRBV6-4; J: TRBJ2-3; length: 14; D: -; size: -; DNA: TGTGCCAGCAGTGACTTCGGGGGCACAGATACGCAGTATTTT; CDR3: CASSDFGGTDTQYF
V: TRBV5-4; J: TRBJ2-3; length: 14; D: -; size: few; DNA: TGTGCCAGCAGCTTGGGACTGAGCACAGATACGCAGTATTTT; CDR3: CASSLGLSTDTQYF
V: TRBV27; J: TRBJ1-5; length: 12; D: -; size: -; DNA: TGTGCCAGCAGTCCCCATAATCAGCCCCAGCATTTT; CDR3: CASSPHNQPQHF
V: TRBV7-9; J: TRBJ2-3; length: 15; D: TRBD1; size: -; DNA: TGTGCCAGCAGCTTAGGGGGACAGATTACAGATACGCAGTATTTT; CDR3: CASSLGGQITDTQYF
V: TRBV5-4; J: TRBJ1-2; length: 14; D: TRBD1; size: -; DNA: TGTGCCAGCAGCTTGGACAGGGGGAACTATGGCTACACCTTC; CDR3: CASSLDRGNYGYTF
V: TRBV4-3; J: TRBJ2-2; length: 15; D: -; size: -; DNA: TGCGCCAGCAGCCAAGAATGGGGGGAGGACCGGGAGCTGTTTTTT; CDR3: CASSQEWGEDRELFF
V: TRBV5-4; J: TRBJ2-3; length: 16; D: TRBD2; size: -; DNA: TGTGCCAGCAGCTCGCTAGCGGGGGTGTTCGGAGATACGCAGTATTTT; CDR3: CASSSLAGVFGDTQYF
V: TRBV3-1/TRBV3-2; J: TRBJ2-5; length: 17; D: TRBD2; size: -; DNA: TGTGCCAGCAGCCAATATTCCGGGCTAGCGGAAAAAGAGACCCAGTACTTC; CDR3: CASSQYSGLAEKETQYF
V: TRBV10-1; J: TRBJ1-1; length: 17; D: -; size: -; DNA: TGCGCCAGCAGGATCGGACAGCCCAGAAGAATGAACACTGAAGCTTTCTTT; CDR3: CASRIGQPRRMNTEAFF
V: TRBV28; J: TRBJ2-3; length: 14; D: -; size: -; DNA: TGTGCCAGCAGTCCCCCGTTGCGGACAGATACGCAGTATTTT; CDR3: CASSPPLRTDTQYF
V: TRBV25-1; J: TRBJ2-7; length: 15; D: TRBD1; size: -; DNA: TGTGCCAGCAGTGGAGTGGGACAGGGGCTCTACGAGCAGTACTTC; CDR3: CASSGVGQGLYEQYF